These 11 T cell receptor beta chains were sequenced from one sample in a study of spatial heterogeneity in lung cancer. Time point reported: sample taken at primary tumor resection. TCRdb fed the 5' RACE reads into MiXCR, producing one record per CDR3 protein. Of around 92,000 distinct CDR3 sequences in the sample, 9.5% to 15% were seen once. The sequencing here drew on PBMCs, taken at surgery. The receptor set was obtained from a male donor with early-stage non-small cell lung cancer.

This clonotype came up a few times. This chain uses TRBV29-1 with TRBJ2-3; 9 nucleotides line up with TRBD2. Looked up from germline, CDR1 is SQVTM and CDR2 is ANQGSEA. V was pared by 5 bases and J by 4 bases, with 7 bases of the junction left unmatched. The CDR3 consists of 14 residues. The CDR3 loop is CSVLQREVSDTQYF. In DNA, the CDR3 is TGCAGCGTTCTTCAGCGGGAGGTGTCAGATACGCAGTATTTT.

The chain employs TRBV7-2 and TRBJ2-2, with 15 bases matching TRBD2. The V and J ends lost 5 bases and 5 bases, in that order; junction bases with no gene match: 3. CDR1 is SGHTA, CDR2 FQGNSA, per germline. The CDR3 has 16 amino acids. The CDR3: CASSAGLAGGTGELFF. CDR3 sequence (DNA): TGTGCCAGCAGCGCAGGACTAGCGGGAGGGACCGGGGAGCTGTTTTTT.

This chain uses TRBV4-1 with TRBJ2-7, with unresolved D. The CDR3 is made up of 13 amino acids. With 4 bases removed from V and 2 bases from J, the gap between germline ends came to 9 bases. Looked up from germline, CDR1 is MGHRA and CDR2 is YSYEKL. As DNA, the CDR3 is TGCGCCAGCAGCCTCCAGGAGACCTACGAGCAGTACTTC. This codes for CASSLQETYEQYF.

At least ten counts were recorded for this clonotype. The rearrangement joins TRBV9 to TRBJ2-2; no clear D gene. Trimming removed 0 bases from V and 4 bases from J, with 13 bases in between. The CDR3 length is 16 residues. Germline CDR1 reads SGDLS; CDR2 reads YYNGEE. Here the CDR3 reads CASSVASFGGTGELFF. DNA for the CDR3: TGTGCCAGCAGCGTAGCAAGTTTTGGTGGCACCGGGGAGCTGTTTTTT. Drawing the rest from reference TRBV9 and TRBJ2-2, the complete variable domain is DSGVTQTPKHLITATGQRVTLRCSPRSGDLSVYWYQQSLDQGLQFLIQYYNGEERAKGNILERFSAQQFPDLHSELNLSSLELGDSALYFCASSVASFGGTGELFFGEGSRLTVL.

This clonotype was seen only a few times. CDR3 region: CASSARQARGHNEQFF. CDR3 DNA: TGTGCCAGCAGCGCCAGACAGGCCAGGGGCCACAATGAGCAGTTCTTC. This chain links TRBV9 with TRBJ2-1; TRBD1 might be the D (6 bases). The CDR3 consists of 16 residues. The V gene lost 3 bases and the J gene lost 5 bases, with 18 bases spanning the gap. Germline V lookup: CDR1 SGDLS, CDR2 YYNGEE.

This clonotype was counted ten times or more. The gene calls are TRBV4-1 and TRBJ1-2; D unclear. The CDR3 sequence is 14 residues long. V lost 0 bases and J 3 bases, leaving 8 bases between the germline ends. Looked up from germline, CDR1 is MGHRA and CDR2 is YSYEKL. The CDR3 sequence: CASSQDPQDYGYTF. For the CDR3, the DNA is TGCGCCAGCAGCCAAGATCCCCAGGACTATGGCTACACCTTC.

This clonotype was observed a few times. The chain uses TRBV25-1 and TRBJ2-1; possible D gene TRBD2, 5 bases. Per the germline V gene, CDR1 is MGHDK and CDR2 is SYGVNS. The CDR3 covers 14 residues. V lost 6 bases and J lost 3, with 12 bases in between. CDR3 bases: TGTGCCAGCAGGGGAGAGGCAGACTACAATGAGCAGTTCTTC. It specifies CASRGEADYNEQFF.

The genes are TRBV7-2 and TRBJ2-1; 9 nucleotides align to TRBD2. V lost 6 bases to trimming and J lost 3 bases; unmatched junction nucleotides: 6. The CDR3 spans 15 residues. Per the germline V gene, CDR1 is SGHTA and CDR2 is FQGNSA. CDR3 region: CASSRLAELYNEQFF. In nucleotides, the CDR3 is TGTGCCAGCAGTCGACTAGCGGAACTCTACAATGAGCAGTTCTTC.

This sequence joins TRBV12-3 or TRBV12-4 and TRBJ2-1, with D possibly matching TRBD1 (5 bases). The CDR3 extends over 12 amino acids. Trimming took 7 bases from V and 4 from J, leaving 8 bases between them. CDR3 sequence: CASTRQYNEQFF. The DNA for the CDR3 is TGTGCCAGCACCCGACAGTACAATGAGCAGTTCTTC.

This rearrangement joins TRBV5-6 to TRBJ2-7; 11 bases map to TRBD1. Trimming at V came to 6 bases and at J to 6 bases, leaving 11 bases not matched to a gene. Germline CDR1 SGHDT, CDR2 YYEEEE. The length of the CDR3 is 15 residues. DNA of the CDR3: TGTGCCAGCATTCTAAGGTGGACAGGGGGCGCCGAGCAGTACTTC. This sequence encodes CASILRWTGGAEQYF. The whole variable domain, remainder taken from reference TRBV5-6 and TRBJ2-7, is DAGVTQSPTHLIKTRGQQVTLRCSPKSGHDTVSWYQQALGQGPQFIFQYYEEEERQRGNFPDRFSGHQFPNYSSELNVNALLLGDSALYLCASILRWTGGAEQYFGPGTRLTVT.

This clonotype was recorded a few times. The V gene is TRBV30, the J gene TRBJ1-3, with D hard to call. The CDR3 extends over 12 amino acids. V lost 0 bases and J lost 2, with 2 bases in between. The germline V gene encodes CDR1 GTSNPN and CDR2 SVGIG (reference sequence). CDR3 DNA: TGTGCCTGGAGTGTACCTGGAAACACCATATATTTT. As protein: CAWSVPGNTIYF.